This passage covers 30 T cell receptor beta chains from one sample sequenced in a study of cytotoxic CD8 clonotypes in ibrutinib-treated CLL. The method was immunoSEQ multiplex PCR; TCRdb's version includes in-frame clones alone and lacks a portion of them. The repertoire holds around 310,000 clones, with around four fifths as singletons. The source material was PBMCs, sampled before ibrutinib treatment. Receptors originate from a human donor with chronic lymphocytic leukemia.

This clone has only one observation. V usage is TRBV9 and J usage is TRBJ2-3, with 7 bases that match TRBD2. Germline values: CDR1 SGDLS, CDR2 YYNGEE. This CDR3 contains 15 residues. V was pared by 0 bases and J by 1 base, with 2 bases of the junction left unmatched. The DNA of the CDR3 is TGTGCCAGCAGCGTAGGGGACTACGGCACAGATACGCAGTATTTT. Translation gives CASSVGDYGTDTQYF.

The chain combines TRBV5-5 with TRBJ2-1; the D gene is possibly TRBD2 (6 bases). V was pared by 9 bases and J by 3 bases, with 16 bases between. Germline CDR1 is SGHKS and CDR2 is YYEKEE (reference sequence). The CDR3 totals 14 residues. Written as DNA, the CDR3 is TGTGCCACCAAGTGGCTAGCGTACTACAATGAGCAGTTCTTC. It is translated as CATKWLAYYNEQFF.

The gene calls are TRBV11-2 and TRBJ2-7, with 10 bases fitting TRBD2. The CDR3 loop spans 18 amino acids. Trimming cost V 0 bases and J 4 bases; bases outside gene matches: 12. The germline gives CDR1 SGHAT, CDR2 FQNNGV. CDR3 residues: CASSLDLRLAGVGYEQYF. The CDR3 bases are TGTGCCAGCAGCTTAGATCTAAGGCTAGCGGGAGTGGGGTACGAGCAGTACTTC.

This chain links TRBV6-6 with TRBJ1-2; D possibly corresponds to TRBD1 (6 bases). The CDR3 is made up of 16 amino acids. Germline V CDR1 and CDR2: MNHNY, SVGAGI (reference sequence). V was clipped by 0 bases and J by 1 base, with 12 bases between them. The CDR3 spells CASSYSIRGSNYGYTF. Here the CDR3 DNA reads TGTGCCAGCAGTTACTCGATCAGGGGAAGTAACTATGGCTACACCTTC.

The rearrangement links TRBV9 to TRBJ2-7; TRBD2 matches at 7 bases. CDR1 and CDR2 (germline): SGDLS, YYNGEE. The trim removed 0 bases at V and 2 bases at J, leaving 5 bases unmatched. This CDR3 contains 15 residues. The chain's CDR3 is CASSVAASGTYEQYF. The CDR3 coding sequence is TGTGCCAGCAGCGTAGCTGCTAGCGGTACCTACGAGCAGTACTTC.

The chain uses TRBV29-1 and TRBJ2-1, with a tentative D call TRBD1 (6 bases). Germline V lookup: CDR1 SQVTM, CDR2 ANQGSEA. This CDR3 has 13 residues. V was pared by 7 bases and J by 5 bases, with 15 bases between. The CDR3 region has the DNA TGCAGCGGGTCCCGATGGACAGACAATGAGCAGTTCTTC. It translates to CSGSRWTDNEQFF.

The rearrangement links TRBV27 to TRBJ2-7, with D tentatively TRBD1 (6 bases). The V and J ends lost 5 bases and 9 bases respectively, with 17 bases between them. CDR1 is MNHEY, CDR2 SMNVEV, per germline (reference sequence). The CDR3 totals 13 residues. CDR3 in DNA: TGTGCCAGCAGTGCGGACAGCGGATTGGGGCAGTACTTC. It specifies CASSADSGLGQYF.

This clone was picked up a small number of times. This sequence joins TRBV2 and TRBJ1-4; D possibly corresponds to TRBD1 (5 bases). The CDR3 runs 14 residues. From germline, CDR1 is SNHLY and CDR2 FYNNEI. V was pared by 10 bases and J by 1 base, with 13 bases between. The CDR3: CAIYTGGTNEKLFF. In nucleotides, the CDR3 is TGTGCCATCTACACGGGGGGAACTAATGAAAAACTGTTTTTT.

This clone was found a few times. This chain uses TRBV7-2 with TRBJ1-5, with 7 bases matching TRBD1. V lost 2 bases and J lost 6; bases outside the gene matches: 4. Germline V lookup: CDR1 SGHTA, CDR2 FQGNSA. The CDR3 runs 14 residues. CDR3 residues: CASSLHRGSQPQHF. The CDR3 bases are TGTGCCAGCAGCTTACACAGGGGTAGTCAGCCCCAGCATTTT.

This clone has just one count. The V gene is TRBV29-1, the J gene TRBJ2-7; TRBD2 matches 7 bases. Germline CDR1 and CDR2: SQVTM and ANQGSEA. J lost 6 bases, V lost 4 bases, and 9 bases had no gene match. The CDR3 length is 13 residues. This CDR3 reads CSVGFGRAVEQYF. The CDR3 coding sequence is TGCAGCGTTGGTTTTGGGAGGGCAGTCGAGCAGTACTTC.

The chain employs TRBV30 and TRBJ1-4; D is ambiguous. The germline V gene encodes CDR1 GTSNPN and CDR2 SVGIG (reference sequence). The CDR3 contains 15 residues. The V and J ends lost 0 bases and 3 bases respectively, with 11 bases between them. CDR3 amino acids: CAWSVLPRSNEKLFF. In nucleotides, the CDR3 is TGTGCCTGGAGTGTATTACCCCGTTCTAATGAAAAACTGTTTTTT.

This clone was recorded a few times. This rearrangement joins TRBV6-4 to TRBJ1-2; D remains unclear. Germline CDR1 reads MRHNA; CDR2 reads SNTAGT. V lost 2 bases to trimming and J lost 4 bases, with 5 bases between them. The CDR3 is 12 amino acids. The chain's CDR3 is CASSDGAYGYTF. The CDR3 DNA reads TGTGCCAGCAGTGACGGAGCCTATGGCTACACCTTC.

This chain connects TRBV11-3 to TRBJ2-3, with 14 positions matching TRBD2. This CDR3 spans 20 amino acids. CDR1 and CDR2 (germline): SGHNT, YENEEA. V shed 3 bases, J shed 3 bases, and the junction held 14 bases outside the gene matches. This CDR3 is CASSFGGQWGTSGSTDTQYF. CDR3 sequence (DNA): TGTGCCAGCAGCTTTGGGGGCCAATGGGGGACTAGCGGGAGTACAGATACGCAGTATTTT.

This sequence joins TRBV6-5 and TRBJ1-2, with D perhaps TRBD1 (5 bases). CDR3 size: 16 residues. CDR1 is MNHEY and CDR2 is SVGAGI in the germline V gene. V gave up 2 bases and J gave up 4 bases, with 17 bases separating them. The CDR3 loop reads CASSYRRGGGTYGYTF. The CDR3 DNA reads TGTGCCAGCAGTTACCGGAGGGGAGGAGGTACCTATGGCTACACCTTC.

The chain combines TRBV9 with TRBJ1-2, with 7 bases lining up with TRBD1. V lost 4 bases, J lost 4 bases, and 7 bases stayed unmatched. CDR1 and CDR2 (germline): SGDLS, YYNGEE. The CDR3 has 14 residues. The CDR3 DNA reads TGTGCCAGCAGCCCCGACAGGGTAATCTATGGCTACACCTTC. Translation gives CASSPDRVIYGYTF.

The V call is TRBV7-2, the J call TRBJ2-5; D is unclear. Trimming removed 5 bases from V and 5 bases from J, with 15 bases in between. Germline CDR1 reads SGHTA; CDR2 reads FQGNSA. This CDR3 is built from 14 residues. The CDR3 nucleotides read TGTGCCAGCAGCCCCATGGCCGGCACCGAGACCCAGTACTTC. Translating gives CASSPMAGTETQYF.

The table lists this clone with a few counts. The chain employs TRBV29-1 and TRBJ2-3, with 8 bases identical to TRBD2. V was pared by 5 bases and J by 0 bases, with 10 bases of the junction left unmatched. The germline V gene has CDR1 SQVTM and CDR2 ANQGSEA. The CDR3 totals 16 residues. In DNA, the CDR3 is TGCAGCGTTTGGGGGGGACTAGAAGGCAGCACAGATACGCAGTATTTT. The encoded protein is CSVWGGLEGSTDTQYF.

The CDR3 DNA is TGTGCCAGCAGCCCTAAAACCGGGACAGGGTTATCGTACGAGCAGTACTTC. Protein: CASSPKTGTGLSYEQYF. This chain links TRBV13 with TRBJ2-7, with TRBD1 matching 9 bases. This CDR3 is built from 17 residues. Germline CDR1 PRHDT, CDR2 FYEKMQ (reference sequence). J gave up 4 bases and V 5 bases, and 15 bases lay outside the gene matches.

The chain couples TRBV27 to TRBJ2-5, with 10 bases identical to TRBD1. With V trimmed by 2 bases and J by 7 bases, 4 bases remained unmatched. Germline values: CDR1 MNHEY, CDR2 SMNVEV (reference sequence). The CDR3 has 14 amino acids. Written as DNA, the CDR3 is TGTGCCAGCAGTTTACCCGGGACAGGGGCGACCCAGTACTTC. This translates into CASSLPGTGATQYF.

The CDR3 DNA is TGTGCCAGCAGCGTAGGGGGACAAACTTTAGGGGAGCTGTTTTTT. Translation: CASSVGGQTLGELFF. The chain combines TRBV9 with TRBJ2-2, with D possibly being TRBD1 (6 bases). CDR1 is SGDLS and CDR2 is YYNGEE in the germline V gene. There are 15 residues in the CDR3. Trimming removed 0 bases at V and 8 bases at J, with 14 bases between.

The V and J genes are TRBV18 and TRBJ2-4; the match to TRBD2 covers 7 bases. The CDR3 extends over 14 amino acids. CDR1 KGHSH and CDR2 LQKENI come from the germline V gene. J was trimmed by 8 bases and V by 0 bases; bases with no gene match: 4. CDR3 amino acids: CASSPPGGRDIQYF. CDR3 coding DNA: TGTGCCAGCTCACCACCCGGCGGGAGAGACATTCAGTACTTC.

The rearrangement uses TRBV28 and TRBJ1-5; 8 bases are shared with TRBD1. Looked up from germline, CDR1 is MDHEN and CDR2 is SYDVKM. V lost 7 bases to trimming and J lost 7 bases; unmatched junction nucleotides: 9. The CDR3 is 14 amino acids. CDR3 nucleotides: TGTGCCAGCAACGTACAGGGGGTTGAGCAGCCCCAGCATTTT. This gives the protein CASNVQGVEQPQHF.

The chain joins TRBV20-1 to TRBJ2-5; 9 bases align to TRBD2. From germline, CDR1 is DFQATT and CDR2 SNEGSKA (reference sequence). The CDR3 spans 11 residues. The CDR3 protein is CGGLAQETQYF. In nucleotides, the CDR3 is TGCGGCGGACTAGCGCAAGAGACCCAGTACTTC.

This chain joins TRBV21-1 and TRBJ2-2; TRBD1 is taken as the D call from the table, unchecked against the DNA. TRBV21-1 corresponds to a pseudogene. There are 16 residues in the CDR3. CDR3: CASSKVGTGVAGELFF. CDR3 bases: TGTGCCAGCAGCAAAGTGGGGACAGGGGTTGCCGGGGAGCTGTTTTTT.

The chain links TRBV5-1 to TRBJ1-1; perhaps TRBD1 as D (6 bases). The CDR3 runs 19 residues. Trimming shortened V by 4 bases and J by 1 base, and 26 bases separated the two germline ends. CDR1 and CDR2 (germline): SGHRS, YFSETQ. CDR3 loop: CASSVPRGGDPLGNTEAFF. The CDR3 DNA follows: TGCGCCAGCAGCGTACCCAGGGGAGGGGACCCATTAGGGAACACTGAAGCTTTCTTT.

This chain links TRBV29-1 with TRBJ2-1; 9 nucleotides match TRBD2. The germline V gene has CDR1 SQVTM and CDR2 ANQGSEA. This CDR3 contains 16 residues. Trimming at V came to 6 bases and at J to 4 bases, leaving 13 bases not matched to a gene. CDR3 sequence reads: CSVPLGVSGSYNEQFF. CDR3 sequence (DNA): TGCAGCGTCCCGCTGGGGGTTAGCGGGAGTTACAATGAGCAGTTCTTC.

This chain connects TRBV5-1 to TRBJ1-1, with D unclear. Germline values: CDR1 SGHRS, CDR2 YFSETQ. With 4 bases removed from V and 4 bases from J, the gap between germline ends came to 11 bases. The CDR3 has 13 residues. DNA of the CDR3: TGCGCCAGCAGCCTAGATGTCGGCACTGAAGCTTTCTTT. Translating it yields CASSLDVGTEAFF.

V gene TRBV7-2 combines with J gene TRBJ2-6, with D hard to call. V shed 1 base and J shed 4 bases, with 14 bases lying between them. The CDR3 consists of 17 residues. Germline V gene data show CDR1 as SGHTA and CDR2 as FQGNSA. CDR3 region: CASSLVASRAGANVLTF. DNA of the CDR3: TGTGCCAGCAGCTTAGTGGCGTCACGGGCCGGGGCCAACGTCCTGACTTTC.

The chain has TRBV14 and TRBJ2-2; 7 bases are shared with TRBD2. Trimming cost V 0 bases and J 4 bases; bases outside gene matches: 8. Per the germline V gene, CDR1 is SGHDN and CDR2 is FVKESK. The CDR3 loop spans 17 amino acids. The CDR3 sequence is CASSQDAAGAGTGELFF. CDR3 nucleotides: TGTGCCAGCAGCCAAGATGCGGCGGGAGCCGGCACCGGGGAGCTGTTTTTT.

This clone was recorded once. In nucleotides, the CDR3 is TGCGCCAGCAGCTTGCCTGGCGGGAGGGACCCCTACGAGCAGTACTTC. This translates into CASSLPGGRDPYEQYF. This chain joins TRBV5-1 and TRBJ2-7; the match to TRBD2 covers 9 bases. The trim removed 1 base at V and 2 bases at J, leaving 7 bases unmatched. Looked up from germline, CDR1 is SGHRS and CDR2 is YFSETQ. The CDR3 has 16 residues. Together with reference TRBV5-1 and TRBJ2-7, the CDR3 gives the full variable domain: KAGVTQTPRYLIKTRGQQVTLSCSPISGHRSVSWYQQTPGQGLQFLFEYFSETQRNKGNFPGRFSGRQFSNSRSEMNVSTLELGDSALYLCASSLPGGRDPYEQYFGPGTRLTVT.